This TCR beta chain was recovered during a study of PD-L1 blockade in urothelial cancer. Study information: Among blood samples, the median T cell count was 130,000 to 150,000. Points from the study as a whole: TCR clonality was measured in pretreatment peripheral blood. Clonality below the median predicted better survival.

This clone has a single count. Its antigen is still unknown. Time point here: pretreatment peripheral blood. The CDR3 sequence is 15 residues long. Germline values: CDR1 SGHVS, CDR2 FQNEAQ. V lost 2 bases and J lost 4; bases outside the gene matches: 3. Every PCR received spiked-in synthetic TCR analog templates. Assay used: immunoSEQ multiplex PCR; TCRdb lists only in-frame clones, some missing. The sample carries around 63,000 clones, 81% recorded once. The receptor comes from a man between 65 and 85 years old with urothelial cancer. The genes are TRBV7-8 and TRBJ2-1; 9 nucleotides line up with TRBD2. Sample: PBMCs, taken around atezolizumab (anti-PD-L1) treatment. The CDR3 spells CASSLISGGYNEQFF. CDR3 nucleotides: TGTGCCAGCAGCTTAATTAGCGGGGGATACAATGAGCAGTTCTTC.